This is a list of T cell receptor beta chains from one sample in a study of T cell responses to AZD1222 COVID-19 vaccine. Produced via immunoSEQ multiplex PCR; TCRdb's table is partial and in-frame only. The sample lists approximately 190,000 clones; around 92% were seen once. The input for sequencing was peripheral blood, taken on day 0 of AZD1222 vaccination. The receptor set was obtained from an adult in good health. CDR3s include the opening cysteine and the closing phenylalanine or tryptophan. A D gene is named only where the DNA matches it firmly. Clone size appears in some rows only: once, few, many, or a class for an expanded clone.

cdr3_nt cdr3_aa d_call j_call clone_size v_call
TGCGCCAGCAGCTTGGGACTAGTTAATGAGCAGTTCTTC CASSLGLVNEQFF NA TRBJ2-1 NA TRBV5-1
TGTGCCTGGAGTGTAGATGGGGGGACTATAGAAGAGACCCAGTACTTC CAWSVDGGTIEETQYF TRBD2 TRBJ2-5 NA TRBV30
TGTGCCAGCAGCTCCCTCCTCACCGGGGAGCTGTTTTTT CASSSLLTGELFF NA TRBJ2-2 few TRBV11-2
TGTGCCAGCAGCCGCACAAGGGGGCTTGGATCACCCCTCCACTTT CASSRTRGLGSPLHF TRBD1 TRBJ1-6 NA TRBV3-1/TRBV3-2
TGTGCCAGCACCCCGACCGGGACAGTACTCAATCAGCCCCAGCATTTT CASTPTGTVLNQPQHF TRBD1 TRBJ1-5 NA TRBV6-2/TRBV6-3
TGTGCCTGGAGAACACCCCCTACTAGCGGGGGGACTTCCCTAGGGACCCAGTACTTC CAWRTPPTSGGTSLGTQYF TRBD2 TRBJ2-5 NA TRBV30
TGCGCCAGCAGCCAAGCCCCAAGGCGCAATGAGCAGTTCTTC CASSQAPRRNEQFF NA TRBJ2-1 NA TRBV4-1
TGTGCCAGCAGTTTCCAAAGGGGACAACCAGGTGAAAAACTGTTTTTT CASSFQRGQPGEKLFF NA TRBJ1-4 NA TRBV28
TGTGCCAGCAGCTTAGACCGTCAGCCCCAGCATTTT CASSLDRQPQHF NA TRBJ1-5 NA TRBV7-2
TGCGCCAGCAGCCAAGAGGGCGTGGCTAGCAATCAGCCCCAGCATTTT CASSQEGVASNQPQHF NA TRBJ1-5 NA TRBV4-1
TGTGCCAGCACCCGCCCCCCAGATACGCAGTATTTT CASTRPPDTQYF NA TRBJ2-3 NA TRBV28
TGCGCCAGCAGCCAATGGGTGGGCACTGAAGCTTTCTTT CASSQWVGTEAFF NA TRBJ1-1 NA TRBV4-3
TGTGCCAGCAGCGTAGACAGGGCCGGCCACGAGCAGTACTTC CASSVDRAGHEQYF NA TRBJ2-7 NA TRBV9
TGTGCCAGCAGCCACAACCAGGGATGGATCACAGATACGCAGTATTTT CASSHNQGWITDTQYF NA TRBJ2-3 NA TRBV14
TGTGCCAGTAGTCGACAGTCAACTAATGAAAAACTGTTTTTT CASSRQSTNEKLFF NA TRBJ1-4 NA TRBV19
TGCGCCAGCAGCTTGGAGGGGCAGGGTGACGGCTACACCTTC CASSLEGQGDGYTF NA TRBJ1-2 NA TRBV5-1
TGTGCCAGCAGCTCGAGGGTTGGGGGAGAGACCCAGTACTTC CASSSRVGGETQYF NA TRBJ2-5 NA TRBV5-4
TGTGCCAGCAGGAAGACAGGTTCCAACTATGGCTACACCTTC CASRKTGSNYGYTF NA TRBJ1-2 NA TRBV6-5
TGTGCCAGCAGCTTTTCTCCCTATGGCTACACCTTC CASSFSPYGYTF NA TRBJ1-2 NA TRBV7-2
TGCGCCAGCAGCTTGGGGGGGACTGCAACTAATGAAAAACTGTTTTTT CASSLGGTATNEKLFF NA TRBJ1-4 NA TRBV5-1
TGTGCCAGCAGTTTTTCAGTCAATCAGCCCCAGCATTTT CASSFSVNQPQHF NA TRBJ1-5 NA TRBV28
TGCAGCGTTGAAGTGGATCAGGGCTCACCCCTCCACTTT CSVEVDQGSPLHF NA TRBJ1-6 once TRBV29-1
TGTGCCAGCAGTTTAGCGGGGCCGATTGAAGCTTTCTTT CASSLAGPIEAFF NA TRBJ1-1 NA TRBV11-2
TGTGCCAGCAGGGCCTCCGGGACAGGGATCTCTGGAAACACCATATATTTT CASRASGTGISGNTIYF TRBD1 TRBJ1-3 few TRBV7-8
TGTGCCAGCTCAGCCGGGACAGGGAATTATCCCTACGAGCAGTACTTC CASSAGTGNYPYEQYF TRBD1 TRBJ2-7 NA TRBV18
TGCGCCAGCAGCCCTGAAGGGGTGGAATTGGGAAAACTGTTTTTT CASSPEGVELGKLFF NA TRBJ1-4 NA TRBV5-1
TGTGCCAGCAGCCCTCGGTTCGGGGCCCCGCAGTATTTT CASSPRFGAPQYF NA TRBJ2-3 NA TRBV7-2
TGCGCCAGCAGCTTGGCAGGGATGAAGTATAATTCACCCCTCCACTTT CASSLAGMKYNSPLHF NA TRBJ1-6 NA TRBV5-1
TGTGCCAGCAGTTACCTGGATTATAGCAATCAGCCCCAGCATTTT CASSYLDYSNQPQHF NA TRBJ1-5 NA TRBV6-2/TRBV6-3
TGTGCCAGCAGTTACTCTGGACGAAGGGAAGCTTTCTTT CASSYSGRREAFF NA TRBJ1-1 NA TRBV6-2/TRBV6-3
TGTGCCAGCTCACTTTTGGCCGGACAGGGCAGAACTGAAGCTTTCTTT CASSLLAGQGRTEAFF TRBD1 TRBJ1-1 once TRBV18
TGTGCCAGCAGCTCGCGTGTGGTAGTTGATGGTGGCGAGCAGTACTTC CASSSRVVVDGGEQYF NA TRBJ2-7 NA TRBV7-6
TGTGCCAGCAGCTTAACCCCGGGTACCGGGGAGCTGTTTTTT CASSLTPGTGELFF NA TRBJ2-2 few TRBV7-2
TGTGCCAGCAGCCGGGCCACTCTACGAGAGCAGTACTTC CASSRATLREQYF NA TRBJ2-7 NA TRBV5-4
TGTGCCAGCTCACCGGGGAAACCTCTCTATGGCTACACCTTC CASSPGKPLYGYTF NA TRBJ1-2 NA TRBV18
TGTGCCAGCAGTGAGGGTACTAGCGTTGGGGAGCTGTTTTTT CASSEGTSVGELFF TRBD2 TRBJ2-2 NA TRBV6-1
TGTGCCAGCAGCTCCACTAGCGGGGGGGATCAAGAGACCCAGTACTTC CASSSTSGGDQETQYF TRBD2 TRBJ2-5 NA TRBV27
TGTGCCAGTAGTATAGGACGGCCTAATGAAAAACTGTTTTTT CASSIGRPNEKLFF NA TRBJ1-4 NA TRBV19
TGTGCCAGCAGGCCAGAACAGAATCAGCCCCAGCATTTT CASRPEQNQPQHF NA TRBJ1-5 NA TRBV2
TGTGCCAGCAGCCAAAGGGGGATCACTGAAGCTTTCTTT CASSQRGITEAFF NA TRBJ1-1 NA TRBV3-1/TRBV3-2
TGTGCCAGCAGCCCCGTCCCGGATAACTATGGCTACACCTTC CASSPVPDNYGYTF NA TRBJ1-2 NA TRBV7-9
TGTGCCAGCAGCGTCGCGGGACAGGGAGACCAGCCCCAGCATTTT CASSVAGQGDQPQHF TRBD1 TRBJ1-5 once TRBV9
TGTGCCTGGTCCCGTCGGACAATCAACACCATATATTTT CAWSRRTINTIYF NA TRBJ1-3 NA TRBV30
TGTGCCAGCAGTGAATTGGGCCAGGGCTATGGCTACACCTTC CASSELGQGYGYTF NA TRBJ1-2 NA TRBV25-1
TGCGCCAGCAGCCAAGATTGGGGACAGGGCTACTACGAGCAGTACTTC CASSQDWGQGYYEQYF TRBD1 TRBJ2-7 NA TRBV4-1
TGTGCCAGCTCACCAAGGCGGGCCAATGAGCAGTTCTTC CASSPRRANEQFF NA TRBJ2-1 NA TRBV18